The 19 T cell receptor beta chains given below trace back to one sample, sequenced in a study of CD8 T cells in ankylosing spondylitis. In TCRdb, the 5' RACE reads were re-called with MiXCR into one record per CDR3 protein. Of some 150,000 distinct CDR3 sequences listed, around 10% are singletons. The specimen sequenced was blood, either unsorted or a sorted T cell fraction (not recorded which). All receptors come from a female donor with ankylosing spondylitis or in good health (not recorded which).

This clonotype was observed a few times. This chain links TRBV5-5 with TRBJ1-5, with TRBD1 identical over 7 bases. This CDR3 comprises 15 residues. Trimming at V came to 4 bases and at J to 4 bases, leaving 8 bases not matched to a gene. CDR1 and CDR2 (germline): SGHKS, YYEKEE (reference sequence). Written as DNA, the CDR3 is TGTGCCAGCAGCAAACGCGGACAGGAGAATCAGCCCCAGCATTTT. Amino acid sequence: CASSKRGQENQPQHF. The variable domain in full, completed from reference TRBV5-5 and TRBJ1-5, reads DAGVTQSPTHLIKTRGQQVTLRCSPISGHKSVSWYQQVLGQGPQFIFQYYEKEERGRGNFPDRFSARQFPNYSSELNVNALLLGDSALYLCASSKRGQENQPQHFGDGTRLSIL.

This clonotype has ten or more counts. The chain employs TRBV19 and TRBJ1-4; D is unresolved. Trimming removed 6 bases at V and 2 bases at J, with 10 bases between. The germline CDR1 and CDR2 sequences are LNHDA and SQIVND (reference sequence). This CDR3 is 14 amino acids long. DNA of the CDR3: TGTGCCAGTAGCCTCTTTTCTACTAATGAAAAACTGTTTTTT. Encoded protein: CASSLFSTNEKLFF.

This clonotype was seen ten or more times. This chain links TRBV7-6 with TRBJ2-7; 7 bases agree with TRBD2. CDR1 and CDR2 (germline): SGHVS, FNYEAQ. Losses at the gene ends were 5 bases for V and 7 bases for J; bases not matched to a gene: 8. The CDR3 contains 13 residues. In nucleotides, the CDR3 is TGTGCCAGCAGCATCCAATCAGCGGGGGAGCAGTACTTC. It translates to CASSIQSAGEQYF.

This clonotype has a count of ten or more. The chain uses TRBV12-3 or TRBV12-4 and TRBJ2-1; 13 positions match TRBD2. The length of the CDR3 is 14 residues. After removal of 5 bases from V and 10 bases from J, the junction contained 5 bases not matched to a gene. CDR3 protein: CASSPGLAGQEQFF. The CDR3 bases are TGTGCCAGCAGTCCGGGACTAGCGGGGCAGGAGCAGTTCTTC.

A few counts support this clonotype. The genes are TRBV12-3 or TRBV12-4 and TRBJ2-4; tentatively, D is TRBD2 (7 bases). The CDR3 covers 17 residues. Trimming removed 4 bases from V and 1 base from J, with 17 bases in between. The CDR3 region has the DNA TGTGCCAGCAGTTCTAGCGGTAAAAGGGGGGCCAAAAACATTCAGTACTTC. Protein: CASSSSGKRGAKNIQYF.

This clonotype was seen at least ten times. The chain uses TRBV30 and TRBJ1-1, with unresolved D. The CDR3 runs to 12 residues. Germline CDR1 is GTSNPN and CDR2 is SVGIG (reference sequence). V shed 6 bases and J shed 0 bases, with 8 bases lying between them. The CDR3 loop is CACWTVNTEAFF. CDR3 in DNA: TGTGCCTGCTGGACGGTGAACACTGAAGCTTTCTTT.

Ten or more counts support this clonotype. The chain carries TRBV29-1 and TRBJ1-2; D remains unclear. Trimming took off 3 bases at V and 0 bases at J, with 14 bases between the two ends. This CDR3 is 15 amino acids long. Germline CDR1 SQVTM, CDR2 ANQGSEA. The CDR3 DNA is TGCAGCGTTGATTGGGTGGCCGCAACTAACTATGGCTACACCTTC. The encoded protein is CSVDWVAATNYGYTF. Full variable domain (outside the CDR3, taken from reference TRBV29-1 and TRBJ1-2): SAVISQKPSRDICQRGTSLTIQCQVDSQVTMMFWYRQQPGQSLTLIATANQGSEATYESGFVIDKFPISRPNLTFSTLTVSNMSPEDSSIYLCSVDWVAATNYGYTFGSGTRLTVV.

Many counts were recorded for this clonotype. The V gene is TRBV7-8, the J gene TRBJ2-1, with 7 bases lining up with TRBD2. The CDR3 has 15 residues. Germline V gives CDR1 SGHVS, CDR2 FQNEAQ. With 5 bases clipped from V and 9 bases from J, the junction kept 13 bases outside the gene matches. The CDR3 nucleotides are TGTGCCAGCAGCCTTAGGCGGGAGCTTCCCGGTGAGCAGTTCTTC. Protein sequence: CASSLRRELPGEQFF. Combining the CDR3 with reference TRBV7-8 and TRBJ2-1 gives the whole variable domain GAGVSQSPRYKVAKRGQDVALRCDPISGHVSLFWYQQALGQGPEFLTYFQNEAQLDKSGLPSDRFFAERPEGSVSTLKIQRTQQEDSAVYLCASSLRRELPGEQFFGPGTRLTVL.

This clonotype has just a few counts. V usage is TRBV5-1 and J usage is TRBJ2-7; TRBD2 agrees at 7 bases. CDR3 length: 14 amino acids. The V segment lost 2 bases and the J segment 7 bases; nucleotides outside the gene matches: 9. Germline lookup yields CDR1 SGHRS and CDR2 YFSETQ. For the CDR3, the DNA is TGCGCCAGCAGCTTTCTTGCGGGAGAAGGGGAGCAGTACTTC. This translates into CASSFLAGEGEQYF.

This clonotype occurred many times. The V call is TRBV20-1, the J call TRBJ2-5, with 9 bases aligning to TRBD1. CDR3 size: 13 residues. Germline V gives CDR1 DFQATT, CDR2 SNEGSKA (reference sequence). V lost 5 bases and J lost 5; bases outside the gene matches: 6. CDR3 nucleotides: TGCAGTGCTCTTCCTGGACAGGGGGAGACCCAGTACTTC. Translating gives CSALPGQGETQYF.

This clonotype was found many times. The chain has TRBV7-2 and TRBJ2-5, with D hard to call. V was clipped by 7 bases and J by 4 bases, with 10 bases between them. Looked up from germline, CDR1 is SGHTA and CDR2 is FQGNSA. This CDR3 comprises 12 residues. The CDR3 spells CASTLSGETQYF. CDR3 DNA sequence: TGTGCCAGCACCCTCTCGGGAGAGACCCAGTACTTC.

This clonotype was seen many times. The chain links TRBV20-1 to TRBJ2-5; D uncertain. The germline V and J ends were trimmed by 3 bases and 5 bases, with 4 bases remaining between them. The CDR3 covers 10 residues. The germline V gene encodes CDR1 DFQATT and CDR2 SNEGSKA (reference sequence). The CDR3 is CSARSETQYF. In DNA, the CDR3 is TGCAGTGCTAGGTCGGAGACCCAGTACTTC.

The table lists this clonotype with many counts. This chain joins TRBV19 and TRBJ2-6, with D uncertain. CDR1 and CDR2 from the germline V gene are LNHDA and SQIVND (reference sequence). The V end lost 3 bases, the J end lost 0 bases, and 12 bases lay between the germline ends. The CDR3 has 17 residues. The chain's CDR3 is CASSISIAASGANVLTF. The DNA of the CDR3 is TGTGCCAGTAGTATCAGTATAGCAGCCTCTGGGGCCAACGTCCTGACTTTC. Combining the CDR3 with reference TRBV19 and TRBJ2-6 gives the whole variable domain DGGITQSPKYLFRKEGQNVTLSCEQNLNHDAMYWYRQDPGQGLRLIYYSQIVNDFQKGDIAEGYSVSREKKESFPLTVTSAQKNPTAFYLCASSISIAASGANVLTFGAGSRLTVL.

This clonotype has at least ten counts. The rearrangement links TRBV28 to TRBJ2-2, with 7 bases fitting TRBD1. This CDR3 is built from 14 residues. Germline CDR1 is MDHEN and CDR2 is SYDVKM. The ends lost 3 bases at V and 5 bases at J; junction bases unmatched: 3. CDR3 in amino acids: CASSFQGETGELFF. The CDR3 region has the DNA TGTGCCAGCAGTTTTCAGGGGGAAACCGGGGAGCTGTTTTTT.

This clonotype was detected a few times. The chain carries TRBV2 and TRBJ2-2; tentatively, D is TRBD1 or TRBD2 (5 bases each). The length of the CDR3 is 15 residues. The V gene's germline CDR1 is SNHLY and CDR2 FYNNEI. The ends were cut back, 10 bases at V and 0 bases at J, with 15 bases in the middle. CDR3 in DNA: TGTGCCACCCTGGGACCAGCAGCGAACACCGGGGAGCTGTTTTTT. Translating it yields CATLGPAANTGELFF.

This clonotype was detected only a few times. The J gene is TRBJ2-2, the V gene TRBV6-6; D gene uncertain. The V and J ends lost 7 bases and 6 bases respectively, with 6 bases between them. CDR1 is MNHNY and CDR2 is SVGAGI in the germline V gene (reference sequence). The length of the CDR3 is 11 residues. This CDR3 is CASTKAGELFF. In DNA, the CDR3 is TGTGCCAGCACCAAGGCCGGGGAGCTGTTTTTT.

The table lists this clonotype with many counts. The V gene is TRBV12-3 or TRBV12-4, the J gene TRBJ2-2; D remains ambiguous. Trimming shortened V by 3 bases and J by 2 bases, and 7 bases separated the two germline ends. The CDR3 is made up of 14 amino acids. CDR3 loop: CASSFYSNTGELFF. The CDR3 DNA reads TGTGCCAGCAGTTTCTACTCTAACACCGGGGAGCTGTTTTTT.

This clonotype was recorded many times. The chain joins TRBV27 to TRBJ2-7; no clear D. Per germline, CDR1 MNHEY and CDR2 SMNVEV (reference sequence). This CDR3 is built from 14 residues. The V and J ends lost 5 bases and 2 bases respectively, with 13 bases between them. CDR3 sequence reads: CASSKSVVPYEQYF. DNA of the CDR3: TGTGCCAGCAGTAAATCGGTCGTTCCCTACGAGCAGTACTTC.

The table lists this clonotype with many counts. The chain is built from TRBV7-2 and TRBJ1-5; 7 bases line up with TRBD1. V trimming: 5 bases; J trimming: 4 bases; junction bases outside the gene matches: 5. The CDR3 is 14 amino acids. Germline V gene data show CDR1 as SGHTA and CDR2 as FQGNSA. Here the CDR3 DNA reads TGTGCCAGCAGCCCTACACAGGGGAATCAGCCCCAGCATTTT. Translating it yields CASSPTQGNQPQHF.